Below, 17 T cell receptor beta chains from the same sample are listed, as sequenced in a study of T-cell reconstitution after alpha-beta-depleted transplantation in children. The library targeted TCRbeta and was prepared with unique molecular identifiers. TCRdb re-called the PCR reads through MiXCR, storing one row per CDR3 protein. The sample has 190,000 or so distinct CDR3 sequences, roughly 6.8% seen once; the top ten hold about 3%. The material was PBMCs from the stem cell graft donor, obtained from the stem cell graft. These TCRs come from a human donor who donated a stem cell graft to a child with Wiskott-Aldrich syndrome.

This clonotype was found many times. This rearrangement joins TRBV6-1 to TRBJ2-1, with D possibly matching TRBD1 (6 bases). Germline loops: CDR1 MNHNS, CDR2 SASEGT. The CDR3 runs to 15 residues. V was trimmed by 6 bases and J by 2 bases, leaving 14 bases between them. This CDR3 is CASSDRDNPYNEQFF. CDR3 sequence (DNA): TGTGCCAGCAGCGACCGGGACAACCCCTACAATGAGCAGTTCTTC.

This clonotype was counted at least ten times. V gene TRBV12-3 or TRBV12-4 combines with J gene TRBJ1-1; D unresolved. Between the trimmed V and J ends, which lost 7 bases and 5 bases, there was a span of 14 bases. The CDR3 sequence is 13 residues long. In nucleotides, the CDR3 is TGTGCCAGCATCCTCCTGGGAGGAACTGAAGCTTTCTTT. Protein: CASILLGGTEAFF.

In this sample, this clonotype turned up a few times. The rearrangement uses TRBV5-6 and TRBJ1-1; the D gene is possibly TRBD1 (5 bases). Looked up from germline, CDR1 is SGHDT and CDR2 is YYEEEE. CDR3 size: 14 residues. With 6 bases removed from V and 3 bases from J, the gap between germline ends came to 15 bases. The chain's CDR3 is CASTRDLSDTEAFF. CDR3 DNA: TGTGCCAGCACCAGGGATCTTTCGGACACTGAAGCTTTCTTT. The whole variable domain, remainder taken from reference TRBV5-6 and TRBJ1-1, is DAGVTQSPTHLIKTRGQQVTLRCSPKSGHDTVSWYQQALGQGPQFIFQYYEEEERQRGNFPDRFSGHQFPNYSSELNVNALLLGDSALYLCASTRDLSDTEAFFGQGTRLTVV.

Remarks on this clonotype: A read error may explain this, as a much larger clone is one base away. V and J are TRBV6-2 or TRBV6-3 and TRBJ2-5; D possibly corresponds to TRBD2 (6 bases). The J call may be wrong; the DNA end is better matched by TRBJ2-1. The CDR3 has 15 amino acids. Per the germline V gene, CDR1 is MNHEY and CDR2 is SVGEGT. CDR3 nucleotide sequence: TGTGCCAGCAGTTATTCCGGGAGCCCGGTGGAGACCCAGTTCTTC. Translating it yields CASSYSGSPVETQFF.

This clonotype was picked up a small number of times. This chain connects TRBV5-1 to TRBJ2-7, with unresolved D. Germline CDR1 reads SGHRS; CDR2 reads YFSETQ. CDR3 length: 11 residues. V was pared by 4 bases and J by 3 bases, with 5 bases between. CDR3 amino acids: CASSDFYEQYF. In DNA, the CDR3 is TGCGCCAGCAGCGACTTCTACGAGCAGTACTTC.

This clonotype appeared many times. V is TRBV7-2 and J is TRBJ1-1, with D perhaps matching TRBD1 (5 bases). The CDR3 runs 15 residues. Trimming removed 4 bases from V and 1 base from J, with 13 bases in between. The germline V gene has CDR1 SGHTA and CDR2 FQGNSA. The CDR3 region has the DNA TGTGCCAGCAGCTCGCAGTGGAGGGGGAACACTGAAGCTTTCTTT. This gives the protein CASSSQWRGNTEAFF. The whole variable domain, remainder taken from reference TRBV7-2 and TRBJ1-1, is GAGVSQSPSNKVTEKGKDVELRCDPISGHTALYWYRQSLGQGLEFLIYFQGNSAPDKSGLPSDRFSAERTGGSVSTLTIQRTQQEDSAVYLCASSSQWRGNTEAFFGQGTRLTVV.

This clonotype was detected only once. The chain uses TRBV2 and TRBJ2-1; D remains unclear. V was cut by 4 bases and J by 4 bases, with 8 bases left in between. Germline V gene data show CDR1 as SNHLY and CDR2 as FYNNEI. This CDR3 region has 13 residues. CDR3 amino acids: CASSGNTYNEQFF. CDR3 DNA: TGTGCCAGCAGTGGAAACACGTACAATGAGCAGTTCTTC.

This clonotype was recorded at least ten times. This sequence joins TRBV10-3 and TRBJ1-5; 8 nucleotides align to TRBD1. This CDR3 spans 15 amino acids. V was clipped by 8 bases and J by 5 bases; unmatched bases: 11. In germline, CDR1 is ENHRY, CDR2 SYGVKD. CDR3 amino acids: CAISLDRGRDQPQHF. Written as DNA, the CDR3 is TGTGCCATCTCTCTTGACAGGGGTAGAGATCAGCCCCAGCATTTT.

This clonotype has at least ten counts. The chain has TRBV4-1 and TRBJ2-3, with 9 bases matching TRBD1. CDR3 length: 17 residues. V gave up 0 bases and J gave up 6 bases; unmatched junction bases: 10. In germline, CDR1 is MGHRA, CDR2 YSYEKL. The DNA for the CDR3 is TGCGCCAGCAGCCAAGACCGCCGGGACAGGGTTGTCGATACGCAGTATTTT. Translation gives CASSQDRRDRVVDTQYF.

This sequence joins TRBV7-2 and TRBJ2-6; TRBD1 aligns across 8 bases. V lost 5 bases, J lost 2 bases, and 8 bases stayed unmatched. The CDR3 is 17 residues long. Germline V CDR1 and CDR2: SGHTA, FQGNSA. The CDR3 DNA sequence: TGTGCCAGCAGCATCAGGGGGCCCACGACTGGGGCCAACGTCCTGACTTTC. This encodes CASSIRGPTTGANVLTF.

This clonotype was counted many times. The rearrangement links TRBV5-5 to TRBJ2-1; a weak D match, TRBD2 (5 bases). CDR1 SGHKS and CDR2 YYEKEE come from the germline V gene (reference sequence). The V end was cut by 0 bases, the J end by 8 bases, with 12 bases between. This CDR3 is 14 amino acids long. CDR3 DNA sequence: TGTGCCAGCAGCTTGGACGGGGTTGCGGATGAGCAGTTCTTC. Encoded protein: CASSLDGVADEQFF. The variable domain in full, completed from reference TRBV5-5 and TRBJ2-1, reads DAGVTQSPTHLIKTRGQQVTLRCSPISGHKSVSWYQQVLGQGPQFIFQYYEKEERGRGNFPDRFSARQFPNYSSELNVNALLLGDSALYLCASSLDGVADEQFFGPGTRLTVL.

This clonotype was found a few times. The genes are TRBV12-3 or TRBV12-4 and TRBJ2-5, with D possibly TRBD1 on 5 matching bases. The CDR3 has 15 amino acids. V shed 3 bases and J shed 1 base, with 12 bases lying between them. CDR3 in DNA: TGTGCCAGCAGTTTCAGCCAGGGCCTCCAAGAGACCCAGTACTTC. Its translation: CASSFSQGLQETQYF.

This clonotype was seen many times. This chain joins TRBV27 and TRBJ1-1; TRBD1 aligns across 8 bases. J was trimmed by 2 bases and V by 4 bases; bases with no gene match: 3. Germline CDR1 is MNHEY and CDR2 is SMNVEV (reference sequence). This CDR3 is 14 amino acids long. CDR3 region: CASSWTGKNTEAFF. DNA for the CDR3: TGTGCCAGCAGTTGGACAGGGAAAAACACTGAAGCTTTCTTT.

This clonotype was counted at least ten times. This rearrangement joins TRBV29-1 to TRBJ2-7, with D tentatively TRBD2 (6 bases). In germline, CDR1 is SQVTM, CDR2 ANQGSEA. Deletions cut 5 bases from V and 4 bases from J, with 15 bases between. The CDR3 runs to 13 residues. In DNA form, the CDR3 reads TGCAGCGTTTACACTCGCGGGAAATACGAGCAGTACTTC. Its translation is CSVYTRGKYEQYF.

Worth noting for this clonotype: This may stem from a read error, because a much larger clone lies one nucleotide away. The chain links TRBV20-1 to TRBJ2-7; 7 nucleotides align to TRBD1. The CDR3 has 14 residues. Per the germline V gene, CDR1 is DFQATT and CDR2 is SNEGSKA (reference sequence). The CDR3 protein is CCARDLGDSYEQYF. CDR3 DNA: TGCTGTGCTAGAGATCTTGGGGACAGCTACGAGCAGTACTTC.

This clonotype has at least ten counts. The chain links TRBV3-1 to TRBJ2-3; D is undetermined. In germline, CDR1 is LGHDT, CDR2 YNNKEL (reference sequence). CDR3 length: 14 residues. V gave up 5 bases and J gave up 0 bases, with 9 bases separating them. CDR3 nucleotides: TGTGCCAGCAGCATTGACCAGAGCACAGATACGCAGTATTTT. The encoded protein is CASSIDQSTDTQYF.

This clonotype showed up many times. The chain recombines TRBV29-1 with TRBJ2-6; D may be TRBD1 or TRBD2 (5 bases each). Germline-derived CDR1 and CDR2 are SQVTM and ANQGSEA. The CDR3 is 15 residues long. V was cut by 6 bases and J by 0 bases, with 12 bases left in between. This chain's CDR3 is CSVRDRDSGANVLTF. The CDR3 DNA follows: TGCAGCGTCCGGGACCGAGACTCTGGGGCCAACGTCCTGACTTTC. Full variable domain (remainder filled in from reference TRBV29-1 and TRBJ2-6): SAVISQKPSRDICQRGTSLTIQCQVDSQVTMMFWYRQQPGQSLTLIATANQGSEATYESGFVIDKFPISRPNLTFSTLTVSNMSPEDSSIYLCSVRDRDSGANVLTFGAGSRLTVL.